This T cell receptor (beta chain) was sequenced in a study of CD8 T cells in ankylosing spondylitis. The V gene's germline CDR1 is MNHEY and CDR2 SVGEGT. There are 13 residues in the CDR3. V gave up 6 bases and J gave up 2 bases, with 10 bases separating them. The TCR beta libraries were generated through quantitative 5'-RACE incorporating molecular barcodes. TCRdb fed the 5' RACE reads into MiXCR, producing one record per CDR3 protein. The table records 250,000 to 350,000 distinct CDR3 sequences, 20% of them present only once. Study-wide points: The study identified a TCR beta motif of 7 or 8 highly homologous variants that appeared characteristic of ankylosing spondylitis blood. Clones that were linked to disease were CD8+ and were relatively rare in peripheral blood. Before this, some motif variants had been reported in reactive arthritis synovial fluid and blood.

With regard to this clonotype: No antigen is known for it.

The sequencing sample was made of blood, either unsorted or a sorted T cell fraction (not recorded which). The source is a female donor with ankylosing spondylitis or in good health (not recorded which). The J gene is TRBJ1-1, the V gene TRBV6-2 or TRBV6-3; D call uncertain. CDR3 in DNA: TGTGCCAGCAGCCCCCGACACAACACTGAAGCTTTCTTT. This translates into CASSPRHNTEAFF.